The 16 T cell receptor beta chains reported below all come from one sample, sequenced in a study of T cells in Graves' hyperthyroidism and ophthalmopathy. RNA transcripts provided the source from which TCR beta CDR3 regions were amplified. The TCR CDR3 was amplified in a first-round RT-PCR using the HTBI primer set. TCRdb reprocessed the multiplex PCR reads with MiXCR, giving one entry per CDR3 protein. The top ten clones hold roughly 7.9% of a sample with under 350,000 distinct CDR3 sequences, roughly 13% of them seen once. The material sequenced was blood. The receptors were sampled from a woman aged 40 to 50 with Graves' hyperthyroidism.

This chain connects TRBV14 to TRBJ2-3; possibly TRBD1 for D (6 bases). Per the germline V gene, CDR1 is SGHDN and CDR2 is FVKESK. The CDR3 runs 19 residues. V dropped 1 base and J dropped 5 bases, with 25 bases sitting between them. The CDR3 here is CASSQVIKSWYRVEDTQYF. In nucleotides, the CDR3 is TGTGCCAGCAGCCAAGTGATCAAGAGTTGGTACAGGGTTGAAGATACGCAGTATTTT.

To note about this clonotype: It may be a read error: a sequence one base away is much more abundant. The V and J genes are TRBV9 and TRBJ1-6; no definite D call. Germline-derived CDR1 and CDR2 are SGDLS and YYNGEE. The CDR3 totals 11 residues. The chain's CDR3 is CASSVNSPIHF. CDR3 in DNA: TGTGCCAGCAGTGTAAATTCACCCATCCACTTT.

As to this clonotype: A much larger clone lies a single base off, so this may be a read error. The chain combines TRBV6-4 with TRBJ2-7; TRBD2 is a possible D gene (6 bases). Germline-derived CDR1 and CDR2 are MRHNA and SNTAGT. This CDR3 has 14 amino acids. The CDR3 loop reads CARSPSRGSGEQYF. CDR3 sequence (DNA): TGTGCCCGCAGTCCCTCGCGGGGAAGCGGCGAGCAGTACTTC.

The chain has TRBV15 and TRBJ2-3; 8 bases align to TRBD2. CDR3 length: 16 residues. Germline-derived CDR1 and CDR2 are LNHNV and YYDKDF (reference sequence). The V gene end was trimmed by 1 base and the J gene end by 1 base; junction bases not matched to a gene: 4. CDR3 DNA sequence: TGTGCCACCAGCAGAGGGGCGGGAGGAGGCACAGATACGCAGTATTTT. Its translation: CATSRGAGGGTDTQYF.

This clonotype was picked up many times. The rearrangement links TRBV6-1 to TRBJ1-2; D is possibly TRBD1 (5 bases). Germline assignment: CDR1 MNHNS and CDR2 SASEGT. The CDR3 loop spans 14 amino acids. Trimming cost V 1 base and J 6 bases, with 12 bases left between them. This chain's CDR3 is CASSEEEGTDGYTF. The CDR3 coding sequence is TGTGCCAGCAGTGAAGAGGAAGGGACTGATGGCTACACCTTC.

Ten or more counts support this clonotype. V usage is TRBV6-5 and J usage is TRBJ1-2; D ambiguous. The V and J ends lost 2 bases and 2 bases respectively, with 9 bases between them. CDR3 length equals 14 residues. Germline V CDR1 and CDR2: MNHEY, SVGAGI. CDR3 nucleotide sequence: TGTGCCAGCAGTTACATTGACGGGAACTATGGCTACACCTTC. It codes for CASSYIDGNYGYTF.

This clonotype has a count of ten or more. This rearrangement joins TRBV20-1 to TRBJ1-4, with 11 bases matching TRBD1. CDR1 and CDR2 from the germline V gene are DFQATT and SNEGSKA (reference sequence). V shed 6 bases and J 7 bases; nucleotides not matched to a gene: 4. There are 13 residues in the CDR3. This chain's CDR3 is CSAGTGGGEKLFF. CDR3 DNA: TGCAGTGCCGGGACAGGGGGAGGTGAAAAACTGTTTTTT.

This clonotype was detected ten times or more. V usage is TRBV20-1 and J usage is TRBJ1-2; 10 nucleotides agree with TRBD1. J lost 8 bases, V lost 8 bases, and 14 bases had no gene match. The CDR3 covers 14 residues. The germline CDR1 and CDR2 sequences are DFQATT and SNEGSKA (reference sequence). The CDR3 nucleotides are TGCAGTCCCTATGGGGGGGACAGGGGCGGCGGCTACACCTTC. It encodes CSPYGGDRGGGYTF.

Remarks on this clonotype: A read error may explain this, as a much larger clone is one base away. The gene calls are TRBV7-9 and TRBJ2-3; D gene uncertain. V lost 1 base to trimming and J lost 4 bases, with 9 bases between them. Germline assignment: CDR1 SEHNR and CDR2 FQNEAQ (reference sequence). This CDR3 is 14 amino acids long. CDR3 amino acids: CASSLEGSADTQYF. In nucleotides, the CDR3 is TGTGCCAGCAGCTTAGAAGGCAGCGCAGATACGCAGTATTTT.

At least ten counts were recorded for this clonotype. The genes are TRBV5-1 and TRBJ2-1, with 12 nucleotides matching TRBD2. Germline-derived CDR1 and CDR2 are SGHRS and YFSETQ. V lost 4 bases to trimming and J lost 7 bases; unmatched junction nucleotides: 3. This CDR3 comprises 14 residues. As DNA, the CDR3 is TGCGCCAGCAGCGACGGACTAGCGGGAAATGAGCAGTTCTTC. It specifies CASSDGLAGNEQFF.

Points on this clonotype: One end of the junction does not line up with germline, which may come from a read error. The chain couples TRBV2 to TRBJ2-6; 7 nucleotides agree with TRBD2. This CDR3 contains 17 residues. From germline, CDR1 is SNHLY and CDR2 FYNNEI. In nucleotides, the CDR3 is TGTGCCAGCAGTGACACGGGAGGAGTCGGAGGGGCCAACATCCTGACTTTC. Translated, it gives CASSDTGGVGGANILTF.

Many counts were recorded for this clonotype. This chain connects TRBV5-5 to TRBJ1-1; D is unclear. This CDR3 comprises 12 residues. V was shortened by 1 base and J by 3 bases, with 4 bases between the two germline ends. Germline CDR1 and CDR2: SGHKS and YYEKEE (reference sequence). CDR3 bases: TGTGCCAGCAGCTTGAGGGACACTGAAGCTTTCTTT. Its translation is CASSLRDTEAFF. The full variable domain, with the rest looked up from reference TRBV5-5 and TRBJ1-1, is DAGVTQSPTHLIKTRGQQVTLRCSPISGHKSVSWYQQVLGQGPQFIFQYYEKEERGRGNFPDRFSARQFPNYSSELNVNALLLGDSALYLCASSLRDTEAFFGQGTRLTVV.

CDR3 region: CASTSWTGGYSYNEQFF. CDR3 nucleotides: TGTGCCAGTACCAGTTGGACAGGGGGATACTCCTACAATGAGCAGTTCTTC. The chain employs TRBV19 and TRBJ2-1, with 10 bases that match TRBD1. CDR3 size: 17 residues. V was clipped by 7 bases and J by 0 bases; unmatched bases: 9. Germline CDR1 and CDR2: LNHDA and SQIVND (reference sequence).

This clonotype was picked up many times. The V and J genes are TRBV5-1 and TRBJ1-1; 10 bases align to TRBD1. The ends lost 3 bases at V and 2 bases at J; junction bases unmatched: 1. This CDR3 is 14 amino acids long. Germline CDR1 is SGHRS and CDR2 is YFSETQ. The CDR3 region has the DNA TGCGCCAGCAGCTCGACAGGGGGCAACACTGAAGCTTTCTTT. It codes for CASSSTGGNTEAFF. The variable domain in full, completed from reference TRBV5-1 and TRBJ1-1, reads KAGVTQTPRYLIKTRGQQVTLSCSPISGHRSVSWYQQTPGQGLQFLFEYFSETQRNKGNFPGRFSGRQFSNSRSEMNVSTLELGDSALYLCASSSTGGNTEAFFGQGTRLTVV.

This clonotype was picked up a small number of times. This chain connects TRBV3-1 to TRBJ1-6; 8 nucleotides agree with TRBD1. CDR1 is LGHDT, CDR2 YNNKEL, per germline (reference sequence). The CDR3 extends over 16 amino acids. With V trimmed by 5 bases and J by 7 bases, 10 bases remained unmatched. As DNA, the CDR3 is TGTGCCAGCAGCTCACCGGGACAGGCCTTAAATTCACCCCTCCACTTT. Translation gives CASSSPGQALNSPLHF.

This clonotype came up a few times. V gene TRBV4-1 combines with J gene TRBJ1-4; D might be TRBD1 (5 bases). V was cut by 0 bases and J by 5 bases, with 19 bases left in between. CDR1 and CDR2 from the germline V gene are MGHRA and YSYEKL. The CDR3 sequence is 18 residues long. CDR3: CASSQEFRGRSVNEKLFF. Written as DNA, the CDR3 is TGCGCCAGCAGCCAAGAGTTCCGGGGACGCAGTGTGAATGAAAAACTGTTTTTT.